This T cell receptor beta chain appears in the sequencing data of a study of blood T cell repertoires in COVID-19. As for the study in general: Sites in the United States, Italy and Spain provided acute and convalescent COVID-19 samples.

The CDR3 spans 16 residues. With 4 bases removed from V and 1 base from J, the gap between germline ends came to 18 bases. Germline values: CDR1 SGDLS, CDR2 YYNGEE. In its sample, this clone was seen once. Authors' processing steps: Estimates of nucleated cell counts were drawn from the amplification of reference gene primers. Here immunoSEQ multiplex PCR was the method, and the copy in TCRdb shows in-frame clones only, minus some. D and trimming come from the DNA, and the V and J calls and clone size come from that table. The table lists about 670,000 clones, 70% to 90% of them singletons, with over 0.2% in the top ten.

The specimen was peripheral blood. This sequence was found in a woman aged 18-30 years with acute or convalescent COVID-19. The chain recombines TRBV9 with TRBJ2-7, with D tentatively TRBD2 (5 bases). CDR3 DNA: TGTGCCAGCAGCCCACCAGACGGGGTAGGGTCCTACGAGCAGTACTTC. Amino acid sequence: CASSPPDGVGSYEQYF.